These 10 T cell receptor beta chains were all obtained from the same sample, sequenced in a study of blood T cell repertoires in COVID-19. The table came from immunoSEQ multiplex PCR; TCRdb's copy has only in-frame clones and leaves some out. The repertoire consists of approximately 150,000 clones, with 65% to 90% occurring once and the leading ten covering under 3.5%. The sequenced sample was peripheral blood. Source of these receptors: a man in his sixties or seventies with acute or convalescent COVID-19.

The count of this clone is one. The V and J genes are TRBV11-2 and TRBJ2-2, with D perhaps matching TRBD1 (6 bases). CDR1 SGHAT and CDR2 FQNNGV come from the germline V gene. CDR3 size: 15 residues. Trimming shortened V by 3 bases and J by 3 bases, and 11 bases separated the two germline ends. The CDR3 sequence is CASSFSDSYTGELFF. CDR3 nucleotide sequence: TGTGCCAGCAGCTTTTCGGACAGCTACACCGGGGAGCTGTTTTTT.

V usage is TRBV27 and J usage is TRBJ1-5; 11 bases match TRBD1. The V and J ends lost 4 bases and 8 bases, in that order; junction bases with no gene match: 13. Germline loops: CDR1 MNHEY, CDR2 SMNVEV (reference sequence). The CDR3 extends over 17 amino acids. The CDR3 DNA is TGTGCCAGCAGTTCCCGGACAGGGGGCACGGGGAGAGAGCCCCAGCATTTT. Translating gives CASSSRTGGTGREPQHF.

This chain uses TRBV7-2 with TRBJ2-7; D might be TRBD2 (5 bases). V lost 6 bases to trimming and J lost 6 bases, with 18 bases between them. Germline V gene sequence: CDR1 SGHTA, CDR2 FQGNSA. CDR3 size: 14 residues. The CDR3 DNA reads TGTGCCAGCAGTCCTCTGAACAGCGGACGCGAGCAGTACTTC. It codes for CASSPLNSGREQYF.

The chain links TRBV7-2 to TRBJ2-7; 8 bases map to TRBD2. This CDR3 region has 14 residues. With V trimmed by 4 bases and J by 1 base, 3 bases remained unmatched. Germline V gene data show CDR1 as SGHTA and CDR2 as FQGNSA. Written as DNA, the CDR3 is TGTGCCAGCAGCTCGCGGGGGGAATCCTACGAGCAGTACTTC. Protein sequence: CASSSRGESYEQYF. The whole variable domain, remainder taken from reference TRBV7-2 and TRBJ2-7, is GAGVSQSPSNKVTEKGKDVELRCDPISGHTALYWYRQSLGQGLEFLIYFQGNSAPDKSGLPSDRFSAERTGGSVSTLTIQRTQQEDSAVYLCASSSRGESYEQYFGPGTRLTVT.

The V gene is TRBV19, the J gene TRBJ1-5; TRBD1 might be the D (5 bases). V lost 3 bases, J lost 0 bases, and 9 bases lay in between. Per germline, CDR1 LNHDA and CDR2 SQIVND (reference sequence). CDR3 length: 15 residues. This CDR3 is CASSMDIASNQPQHF. CDR3 nucleotide sequence: TGTGCCAGTAGTATGGACATCGCTAGCAATCAGCCCCAGCATTTT.

The rearrangement links TRBV19 to TRBJ2-5, with 9 positions matching TRBD1. Per the germline V gene, CDR1 is LNHDA and CDR2 is SQIVND (reference sequence). The CDR3 contains 14 residues. The J segment lost 5 bases and the V segment lost 4 bases, leaving 5 bases of the junction unmatched. The CDR3 region is CASSTTGGRETQYF. CDR3 nucleotides: TGTGCCAGTAGTACGACAGGGGGTAGGGAGACCCAGTACTTC.

The chain links TRBV11-1 to TRBJ2-3; D gene unclear. Trimming shortened V by 1 base and J by 1 base, and 6 bases separated the two germline ends. The CDR3 runs 14 residues. The V gene's germline CDR1 is SGHAT and CDR2 FQDESV (reference sequence). The CDR3 is CASSLETGTDTQYF. CDR3 DNA sequence: TGTGCCAGCAGCTTAGAAACAGGCACAGATACGCAGTATTTT.

The chain links TRBV5-6 to TRBJ2-5; 12 bases are a match to TRBD2. The germline CDR1 and CDR2 sequences are SGHDT and YYEEEE. The CDR3 has 15 amino acids. With V trimmed by 0 bases and J by 13 bases, 10 bases remained unmatched. CDR3 residues: CASSLVKLAGGFRYF. As DNA, the CDR3 is TGTGCCAGCAGCTTGGTTAAACTAGCGGGAGGCTTCCGGTACTTC.

The rearrangement links TRBV14 to TRBJ2-1; D call uncertain. Germline lookup yields CDR1 SGHDN and CDR2 FVKESK. The V end was cut by 3 bases, the J end by 3 bases, with 3 bases between. This CDR3 has 12 residues. The CDR3 loop is CASSHNYNEQFF. In DNA form, the CDR3 reads TGTGCCAGCAGCCATAACTACAATGAGCAGTTCTTC. The complete variable domain, with remaining parts taken from reference TRBV14 and TRBJ2-1, reads EAGVTQFPSHSVIEKGQTVTLRCDPISGHDNLYWYRRVMGKEIKFLLHFVKESKQDESGMPNNRFLAERTGGTYSTLKVQPAELEDSGVYFCASSHNYNEQFFGPGTRLTVL.

The gene calls are TRBV7-8 and TRBJ2-1; D is possibly TRBD2 (7 bases). The length of the CDR3 is 14 residues. Germline loops: CDR1 SGHVS, CDR2 FQNEAQ. The V end was cut by 5 bases, the J end by 8 bases, with 16 bases between. This CDR3 reads CASSRKGGVDEQFF. The CDR3 DNA reads as TGTGCCAGCAGCCGAAAAGGGGGGGTTGATGAGCAGTTCTTC.